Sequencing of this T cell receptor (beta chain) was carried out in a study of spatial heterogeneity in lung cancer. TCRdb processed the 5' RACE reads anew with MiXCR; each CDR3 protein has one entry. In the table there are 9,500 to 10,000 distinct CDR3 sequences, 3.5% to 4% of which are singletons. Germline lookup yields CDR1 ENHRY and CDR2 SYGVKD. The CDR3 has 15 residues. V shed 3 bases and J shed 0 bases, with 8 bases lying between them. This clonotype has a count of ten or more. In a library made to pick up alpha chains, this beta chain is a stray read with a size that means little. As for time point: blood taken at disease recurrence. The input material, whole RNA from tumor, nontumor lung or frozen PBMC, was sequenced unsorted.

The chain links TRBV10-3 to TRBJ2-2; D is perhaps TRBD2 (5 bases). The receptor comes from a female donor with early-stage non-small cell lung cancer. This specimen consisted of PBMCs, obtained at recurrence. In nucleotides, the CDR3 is TGTGCCATCAGTGAAAGAGGGACGAACACCGGGGAGCTGTTTTTT. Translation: CAISERGTNTGELFF.